Here is one T cell receptor (beta chain) with its context. The germline V gene encodes CDR1 SGDLS and CDR2 YYNGEE. Trimming cost V 0 bases and J 8 bases, with 14 bases left between them. This CDR3 is built from 14 residues. The PCR made use of 60 Vbeta and 13 Jbeta primers. The protocol was immunoSEQ multiplex PCR, while the TCRdb copy is restricted to in-frame clones and leaves out a portion. The sample records around 150,000 clones, approximately 80% being singletons. The data are from a study of cytomegalovirus exposure and HLA in healthy donors. Sequencing input: PBMCs. The TCR originated in a man in his late teens or twenties in good health and CMV-seropositive. The chain recombines TRBV9 with TRBJ1-2, with D uncertain. The CDR3 DNA is TGTGCCAGCAGCGTAGGGTCTAGCCCCCGGGGCTACACCTTC. It codes for CASSVGSSPRGYTF.